Below are 32 T cell receptor beta chains sequenced from a single sample in a study of T cells in localized non-small cell lung cancer. The data were produced by immunoSEQ multiplex PCR, yet TCRdb's version contains in-frame clones alone and is incomplete. Counted here are over 45,000 clones, about 87% occurring once; the ten biggest clones make up approximately 22%. The starting material was peripheral blood, obtained before any cancer treatment. Receptors originate from a man aged 40 to 75 with stage I squamous cell lung carcinoma.

The rearrangement links TRBV5-1 to TRBJ2-1, with 7 bases aligning to TRBD1. Trimming at V came to 4 bases and at J to 4 bases, leaving 2 bases not matched to a gene. Germline V gene sequence: CDR1 SGHRS, CDR2 YFSETQ. The CDR3 covers 13 residues. The CDR3 nucleotides are TGCGCCAGCAGCCAGGACAGGTACAATGAGCAGTTCTTC. Protein: CASSQDRYNEQFF.

This clone occurred once. The V and J genes are TRBV5-1 and TRBJ1-1, with D unresolved. The V end lost 0 bases, the J end lost 0 bases, and 9 bases lay between the germline ends. From germline, CDR1 is SGHRS and CDR2 YFSETQ. This CDR3 has 15 residues. For the CDR3, the DNA is TGCGCCAGCAGCTTGGGGACGGATCTGAACACTGAAGCTTTCTTT. It is translated as CASSLGTDLNTEAFF. The whole variable domain, remainder taken from reference TRBV5-1 and TRBJ1-1, is KAGVTQTPRYLIKTRGQQVTLSCSPISGHRSVSWYQQTPGQGLQFLFEYFSETQRNKGNFPGRFSGRQFSNSRSEMNVSTLELGDSALYLCASSLGTDLNTEAFFGQGTRLTVV.

The V call is TRBV27, the J call TRBJ2-7; D gene uncertain. CDR1 MNHEY and CDR2 SMNVEV come from the germline V gene (reference sequence). Trimming removed 2 bases from V and 1 base from J, with 9 bases in between. The CDR3 length is 14 residues. For the CDR3, the DNA is TGTGCCAGCAGTTTAGGATCGGATTCCTACGAGCAGTACTTC. This translates into CASSLGSDSYEQYF.

V usage is TRBV18 and J usage is TRBJ2-1, with D unclear. Trimming removed 3 bases from V and 8 bases from J, with 14 bases in between. The CDR3 has 14 amino acids. Germline V CDR1 and CDR2: KGHSH, LQKENI. CDR3 coding DNA: TGTGCCAGCTCACCGGGTAATTTCTGGGATGAGCAGTTCTTC. This translates into CASSPGNFWDEQFF.

This sequence joins TRBV18 and TRBJ1-1; the match to TRBD1 covers 10 bases. V lost 4 bases to trimming and J lost 10 bases; unmatched junction nucleotides: 9. The germline gives CDR1 KGHSH, CDR2 LQKENI. The CDR3 sequence is 14 residues long. CDR3 sequence reads: CASSLGQGEWGAFF. For the CDR3, the DNA is TGTGCCAGCTCACTCGGACAGGGGGAGTGGGGAGCTTTCTTT.

This chain connects TRBV9 to TRBJ2-3; a possible D gene is TRBD1 (5 bases). With 3 bases removed from V and 2 bases from J, the gap between germline ends came to 13 bases. This CDR3 is 15 amino acids long. Germline V gene lookup returns CDR1 SGDLS and CDR2 YYNGEE. CDR3 amino acids: CASSEGPGITDTQYF. The CDR3, as DNA: TGTGCCAGCAGCGAAGGCCCAGGGATCACAGATACGCAGTATTTT.

Only a few counts were recorded for this clone. The chain links TRBV2 to TRBJ1-1, with a tentative D call TRBD1 (5 bases). V gave up 5 bases and J gave up 0 bases, with 13 bases separating them. The germline CDR1 and CDR2 sequences are SNHLY and FYNNEI. CDR3 size: 15 residues. In DNA form, the CDR3 reads TGTGCCAGCAGTTTGTCTACAGGTATGAACACTGAAGCTTTCTTT. It is translated as CASSLSTGMNTEAFF.

This clone has a handful of counts. The chain is built from TRBV10-3 and TRBJ1-4, with D tentatively TRBD1 (5 bases). The CDR3 sequence is 15 residues long. Trimming removed 0 bases at V and 7 bases at J, with 12 bases between. Germline assignment: CDR1 ENHRY and CDR2 SYGVKD. For the CDR3, the DNA is TGTGCCATCAGTGAGTCGTCGGGGGATAGTGAAAAACTGTTTTTT. It encodes CAISESSGDSEKLFF.

The genes are TRBV6-1 and TRBJ2-7; D is ambiguous. The CDR3 sequence is 13 residues long. V was shortened by 4 bases and J by 2 bases, with 9 bases between the two germline ends. In germline, CDR1 is MNHNS, CDR2 SASEGT. The CDR3 DNA reads TGTGCCAGCAGTGTGGCAGCGACCTACGAGCAGTACTTC. Translating it yields CASSVAATYEQYF.

The genes are TRBV4-3 and TRBJ2-1; 14 bases match TRBD2. Germline V gives CDR1 LGHNA, CDR2 YSLEER. The CDR3 is made up of 16 amino acids. Germline trimming cut 4 bases from V and 3 bases from J; bases unmatched to any gene: 2. CDR3 residues: CASSRLAGGIYNEQFF. CDR3 sequence (DNA): TGCGCCAGCAGCCGACTAGCGGGAGGGATCTACAATGAGCAGTTCTTC.

The J gene is TRBJ2-2, the V gene TRBV28, with 11 positions matching TRBD2. The CDR3 covers 13 residues. V lost 11 bases and J lost 5; bases outside the gene matches: 4. Germline V gene sequence: CDR1 MDHEN, CDR2 SYDVKM. The DNA of the CDR3 is TGTGCCTCCACTAGCGGGAGTACCGGGGAGCTGTTTTTT. Residues: CASTSGSTGELFF.

This clone was observed a single time. The rearrangement joins TRBV4-1 to TRBJ1-3; D ambiguous. The CDR3 consists of 12 residues. In germline, CDR1 is MGHRA, CDR2 YSYEKL. The V end was cut by 4 bases, the J end by 0 bases, with 1 base between. The CDR3 bases are TGCGCCAGCAGCCTCTCTGGAAACACCATATATTTT. The encoded protein is CASSLSGNTIYF.

CDR3 sequence (DNA): TGTGCCAGCTTTCCGGGACACTCCACAGATACGCAGTATTTT. Residues: CASFPGHSTDTQYF. The V gene is TRBV11-2, the J gene TRBJ2-3, with TRBD1 as a possible D gene (6 bases). Germline CDR1 and CDR2: SGHAT and FQNNGV. The CDR3 loop spans 14 amino acids. Trimming took off 8 bases at V and 2 bases at J, with 14 bases between the two ends.

This clone was found once. The chain employs TRBV27 and TRBJ1-1; D is undetermined. The germline gives CDR1 MNHEY, CDR2 SMNVEV (reference sequence). The ends were cut back, 3 bases at V and 1 base at J, with 12 bases in the middle. CDR3 length equals 15 residues. CDR3 in DNA: TGTGCCAGCAGTTTCGAGTCCCATCCGAACACTGAAGCTTTCTTT. Encoded protein: CASSFESHPNTEAFF.

The chain carries TRBV5-5 and TRBJ2-7; tentatively, D is TRBD1 (6 bases). Germline V gives CDR1 SGHKS, CDR2 YYEKEE (reference sequence). This CDR3 region has 18 residues. Deletions cut 0 bases from V and 0 bases from J, with 19 bases between. CDR3 nucleotides: TGTGCCAGCAGCTTGGCATTTAGGACAGTCCTTAGCTCCTACGAGCAGTACTTC. Translated: CASSLAFRTVLSSYEQYF.

The chain couples TRBV6-1 to TRBJ2-3; D uncertain. The germline V gene encodes CDR1 MNHNS and CDR2 SASEGT. Trimming pared 2 bases from V and 0 bases from J, leaving 9 bases between. This CDR3 has 15 amino acids. The CDR3 sequence is CASSELVRSTDTQYF. The CDR3 region has the DNA TGTGCCAGCAGTGAACTAGTTCGGAGCACAGATACGCAGTATTTT.

This chain uses TRBV7-2 with TRBJ2-5; a weak D match, TRBD2 (5 bases). V was clipped by 4 bases and J by 2 bases, with 11 bases between them. Germline lookup yields CDR1 SGHTA and CDR2 FQGNSA. The length of the CDR3 is 14 residues. The CDR3 coding sequence is TGTGCCAGCAGCTCCCACCGAGGGCAAGAGACCCAGTACTTC. Its protein is CASSSHRGQETQYF.

This chain uses TRBV15 with TRBJ1-1; 10 bases align to TRBD1. The length of the CDR3 is 15 residues. V lost 3 bases to trimming and J lost 5 bases; unmatched junction nucleotides: 6. Germline CDR1 LNHNV, CDR2 YYDKDF (reference sequence). The CDR3 DNA sequence: TGTGCCACCAGCAGGGGAGGGACAGGGGATACTGAAGCTTTCTTT. Protein product: CATSRGGTGDTEAFF.

This chain connects TRBV7-9 to TRBJ2-7; perhaps D is TRBD1 or TRBD2 (5 bases each). CDR1 SEHNR and CDR2 FQNEAQ come from the germline V gene (reference sequence). V was clipped by 4 bases and J by 9 bases, with 19 bases between them. CDR3 length: 14 amino acids. The CDR3, as DNA: TGTGCCAGCAGCTCCCCGGGACGGGTCTCGGGGCAGTACTTC. Residues: CASSSPGRVSGQYF.

The J gene is TRBJ2-2, the V gene TRBV6-5; no reliable D call. Trimming cost V 6 bases and J 7 bases, with 9 bases left between them. The CDR3 contains 12 residues. Germline V lookup: CDR1 MNHEY, CDR2 SVGAGI. The CDR3 is CASSRHFGELFF. The DNA of the CDR3 is TGTGCCAGCAGCCGACACTTCGGGGAGCTGTTTTTT.

The chain couples TRBV2 to TRBJ1-6; the D is unclear. This CDR3 comprises 12 residues. V was clipped by 6 bases and J by 8 bases, with 8 bases between them. Germline V gene lookup returns CDR1 SNHLY and CDR2 FYNNEI. The CDR3 DNA is TGTGCCAGCAGGGCCTTAGATTCACCCCTCCACTTT. It encodes CASRALDSPLHF.

The chain carries TRBV4-1 and TRBJ1-1, with D hard to call. CDR3 length: 13 amino acids. Trimming cost V 4 bases and J 11 bases, with 17 bases left between them. Germline-derived CDR1 and CDR2 are MGHRA and YSYEKL. CDR3 amino acids: CASSPAGSSSAFF. CDR3 DNA: TGCGCCAGCAGCCCCGCAGGTTCATCTAGCGCTTTCTTT.

The chain uses TRBV19 and TRBJ2-1, with no clear D. V dropped 8 bases and J dropped 2 bases, with 7 bases sitting between them. Germline V lookup: CDR1 LNHDA, CDR2 SQIVND (reference sequence). The CDR3 runs to 12 residues. The CDR3 bases are TGTGCCAGTGCCCCGGCCTACAATGAGCAGTTCTTC. This sequence encodes CASAPAYNEQFF.

CDR3 bases: TGTGCCAGCAGTGTGTTAGCGGGAGTCGTCGGGGAGCTGTTTTTT. Translating gives CASSVLAGVVGELFF. This sequence joins TRBV6-4 and TRBJ2-2; 9 bases are shared with TRBD2. The J segment lost 7 bases and the V segment lost 4 bases, leaving 7 bases of the junction unmatched. The V gene's germline CDR1 is MRHNA and CDR2 SNTAGT. The CDR3 is 15 residues long.

The chain has TRBV18 and TRBJ2-2, with 9 bases matching TRBD2. The germline V gene has CDR1 KGHSH and CDR2 LQKENI. Germline trimming cut 2 bases from V and 5 bases from J; bases unmatched to any gene: 6. The CDR3 extends over 16 amino acids. The CDR3 region is CASSPVRTSVTGELFF. For the CDR3, the DNA is TGTGCCAGCTCACCAGTGAGGACTAGCGTAACCGGGGAGCTGTTTTTT.

The chain uses TRBV7-2 and TRBJ2-7; D may be TRBD1 (6 bases). There are 16 residues in the CDR3. The germline gives CDR1 SGHTA, CDR2 FQGNSA. Trimming pared 6 bases from V and 0 bases from J, leaving 18 bases between. CDR3 bases: TGTGCCAGCAGATTGGCAGGGGACCTTCTCTCCTACGAGCAGTACTTC. It yields the protein CASRLAGDLLSYEQYF.

The chain joins TRBV7-3 to TRBJ2-1; 10 nucleotides align to TRBD2. The trim removed 1 base at V and 0 bases at J, leaving 3 bases unmatched. Looked up from germline, CDR1 is SGHTA and CDR2 is FQGTGA. The CDR3 runs 17 residues. CDR3 amino acids: CASSLRPSGSSYNEQFF. CDR3 bases: TGTGCCAGCAGCTTAAGGCCTAGCGGGAGCTCCTACAATGAGCAGTTCTTC.

The genes are TRBV25-1 and TRBJ2-2, with 8 bases that match TRBD2. This CDR3 comprises 17 residues. After removal of 6 bases from V and 7 bases from J, the junction contained 16 bases not matched to a gene. Germline V gene sequence: CDR1 MGHDK, CDR2 SYGVNS. CDR3 residues: CASSLAGGEGNHGELFF. The CDR3 DNA is TGTGCCAGCAGCCTGGCCGGGGGGGAGGGAAATCACGGGGAGCTGTTTTTT. Variable domain in full (rest from reference TRBV25-1 and TRBJ2-2): EADIYQTPRYLVIGTGKKITLECSQTMGHDKMYWYQQDPGMELHLIHYSYGVNSTEKGDLSSESTVSRIRTEHFPLTLESARPSHTSQYLCASSLAGGEGNHGELFFGEGSRLTVL.

The J gene is TRBJ2-1, the V gene TRBV7-9; D is uncertain. Germline V lookup: CDR1 SEHNR, CDR2 FQNEAQ (reference sequence). The length of the CDR3 is 19 residues. Trimming pared 3 bases from V and 2 bases from J, leaving 23 bases between. The CDR3 protein is CASSFPLSLKDPTYNEQFF. The CDR3, as DNA: TGTGCCAGCAGCTTTCCTCTTTCTCTAAAAGACCCTACCTACAATGAGCAGTTCTTC.

This clone has a handful of counts. The rearrangement links TRBV10-3 to TRBJ1-2; 9 bases are a match to TRBD1. The CDR3 contains 14 residues. Per the germline V gene, CDR1 is ENHRY and CDR2 is SYGVKD. Trimming removed 6 bases from V and 7 bases from J; junction bases left unmatched: 9. CDR3 nucleotide sequence: TGTGCCATCAGCCCGGGACAGGGTCCGGGTGGCTACACCTTC. It encodes CAISPGQGPGGYTF.

In this sample, this clone turned up a few times. The DNA of the CDR3 is TGTGCCAGCAGCGTAGATGGGGACAGCCTCATCACAGATACGCAGTATTTT. It codes for CASSVDGDSLITDTQYF. V gene TRBV9 combines with J gene TRBJ2-3, with 7 bases aligning to TRBD1. CDR3 length: 17 amino acids. The V gene's germline CDR1 is SGDLS and CDR2 YYNGEE. V was pared by 0 bases and J by 2 bases, with 9 bases of the junction left unmatched.

This rearrangement joins TRBV4-3 to TRBJ1-3; D is unresolved. This CDR3 is built from 15 residues. The germline V gene has CDR1 LGHNA and CDR2 YSLEER. The V end lost 3 bases, the J end lost 0 bases, and 9 bases lay between the germline ends. The CDR3 bases are TGCGCCAGCAGCCAGCAAATCGCCTCTGGAAACACCATATATTTT. It specifies CASSQQIASGNTIYF.